These T cell receptor beta chains were read from a single sample in a study of blood T cell repertoires in COVID-19. TCRdb's copy holds only in-frame clones and misses some; the assay was immunoSEQ multiplex PCR. The table records approximately 76,000 clones, roughly 89% of them present only once. Sequenced: peripheral blood. The source of these receptors is a young man with acute or convalescent COVID-19. Both conserved end residues are part of each CDR3. Each record gives: clone size, D gene, V gene, J gene, CDR3 DNA, CDR3 protein. The D gene is left open where the match is weak. Clone size is stated in some rows and not others, as once, few, many or a class when expanded.

clone_size: -; d_call: TRBD1; v_call: TRBV28; j_call: TRBJ2-2; cdr3_nt: TGTGCCAGCAGTCCGGGGGACAGGAGGGGGGAGCTGTTTTTT; cdr3_aa: CASSPGDRRGELFF
clone_size: -; d_call: TRBD2; v_call: TRBV15; j_call: TRBJ2-1; cdr3_nt: TGTGCCACCAGCGTCGGACTAGGATTCGGCTCCTACAATGAGCAGTTCTTC; cdr3_aa: CATSVGLGFGSYNEQFF
clone_size: -; d_call: -; v_call: TRBV11-2; j_call: TRBJ2-6; cdr3_nt: TGTGCCAGCAGCAAGGACTTTTCTGGGGCCAACGTCCTGACTTTC; cdr3_aa: CASSKDFSGANVLTF
clone_size: few; d_call: -; v_call: TRBV7-9; j_call: TRBJ1-2; cdr3_nt: TGTGCCAGCAGTATAGGGGCCCTTAACTATGGCTACACCTTC; cdr3_aa: CASSIGALNYGYTF
clone_size: -; d_call: -; v_call: TRBV11-2; j_call: TRBJ2-1; cdr3_nt: TGTGCCAGCAGCCCTCGGGGGAGCGATGAGCAGTTCTTC; cdr3_aa: CASSPRGSDEQFF
clone_size: -; d_call: -; v_call: TRBV3-1/TRBV3-2; j_call: TRBJ1-6; cdr3_nt: TGTGCCAGCAGTCGCGACAGCAAGAATTCACCCCTCCACTTT; cdr3_aa: CASSRDSKNSPLHF
clone_size: -; d_call: -; v_call: TRBV6-1; j_call: TRBJ2-2; cdr3_nt: TGTGCCAGCAGTGAAGAGACAGGGAACACCGGGGAGCTGTTTTTT; cdr3_aa: CASSEETGNTGELFF
clone_size: few; d_call: -; v_call: TRBV5-1; j_call: TRBJ1-1; cdr3_nt: TGCGCCAGCAGCTTTTTTTCGGAGGGGAGCACTGAAGCTTTCTTT; cdr3_aa: CASSFFSEGSTEAFF
clone_size: -; d_call: -; v_call: TRBV19; j_call: TRBJ2-6; cdr3_nt: TGTGCCAGTAGTAATGGGGCGCCCTCTGGGGCCAACGTCCTGACTTTC; cdr3_aa: CASSNGAPSGANVLTF
clone_size: -; d_call: TRBD2; v_call: TRBV24-1; j_call: TRBJ2-1; cdr3_nt: TGTGCCACCAGTGATATTGGCGGGAGGGTCAATGAGCAGTTCTTC; cdr3_aa: CATSDIGGRVNEQFF
clone_size: -; d_call: -; v_call: TRBV7-8; j_call: TRBJ2-2; cdr3_nt: TGTGCCAGCATCTTAAGGGGCACCGGGGAGCTGTTTTTT; cdr3_aa: CASILRGTGELFF
clone_size: once; d_call: -; v_call: TRBV11-2; j_call: TRBJ1-6; cdr3_nt: TGTGCCAGCAGCATGACAGAGTATAATTCACCCCTCCACTTT; cdr3_aa: CASSMTEYNSPLHF
clone_size: -; d_call: -; v_call: TRBV14; j_call: TRBJ2-1; cdr3_nt: TGTGCCAGCAGCCAAGTGGGACTTTACAATGAGCAGTTCTTC; cdr3_aa: CASSQVGLYNEQFF
clone_size: few; d_call: -; v_call: TRBV30; j_call: TRBJ1-5; cdr3_nt: TGTGCCTGGAGTGTAGCGGGCAATCAGCCCCAGCATTTT; cdr3_aa: CAWSVAGNQPQHF
clone_size: -; d_call: -; v_call: TRBV7-2; j_call: TRBJ1-1; cdr3_nt: TGTGCCAGCAGCTCCACACGTTACTACTCCGAAGCTTTCTTT; cdr3_aa: CASSSTRYYSEAFF
clone_size: -; d_call: -; v_call: TRBV29-1; j_call: TRBJ1-5; cdr3_nt: TGCAGCGTTGTTCTCGGGAATCAGCCCCAGCATTTT; cdr3_aa: CSVVLGNQPQHF
clone_size: -; d_call: TRBD1; v_call: TRBV11-2; j_call: TRBJ1-2; cdr3_nt: TGTGCCAGCAGCCCGGGGACAGGGCAATATGGCTACACCTTC; cdr3_aa: CASSPGTGQYGYTF
clone_size: -; d_call: TRBD2; v_call: TRBV15; j_call: TRBJ2-5; cdr3_nt: TGTGCCACCAGCAGAGCAAAAGGGAGGGAGGAGCAGACCCAGTACTTC; cdr3_aa: CATSRAKGREEQTQYF
clone_size: -; d_call: -; v_call: TRBV12-3/TRBV12-4; j_call: TRBJ1-4; cdr3_nt: TGTGCCAGCAGTTTTCAGTTTAATGAAAAACTGTTTTTT; cdr3_aa: CASSFQFNEKLFF
clone_size: -; d_call: -; v_call: TRBV5-1; j_call: TRBJ2-1; cdr3_nt: TGCGCCAGCAGCCCCTGGGACTTACAAAAAGGGGATGAGCAGTTCTTC; cdr3_aa: CASSPWDLQKGDEQFF
clone_size: -; d_call: -; v_call: TRBV30; j_call: TRBJ1-4; cdr3_nt: TGTGCCTGGAGTAGTGGGGGCTGGAAAAAACTGTTTTTT; cdr3_aa: CAWSSGGWKKLFF